This T cell receptor (beta chain) was captured in a study of blood T cell repertoires in COVID-19. Sequenced by immunoSEQ multiplex PCR; TCRdb stores in-frame clones only, minus some. Of approximately 400,000 clones listed, roughly 90% are singletons. Exposed participants encountered a COVID-19 case during the 2 weeks preceding study entry. Germline V lookup: CDR1 SGHNT, CDR2 YENEEA. The CDR3 length is 15 residues. The V gene lost 5 bases and the J gene lost 0 bases, with 11 bases spanning the gap. This clone was picked up one time. Sequencing input: PBMCs or T cells enriched from blood (not recorded which). This TCR derives from a woman between 35 and 50 years old who had been exposed to COVID-19. The chain couples TRBV11-3 to TRBJ2-1, with D unclear. DNA of the CDR3: TGTGCCAGCAGCCCCCAGGCGAGCTCCTACAATGAGCAGTTCTTC. It codes for CASSPQASSYNEQFF.